This record concerns one T cell receptor beta chain sequence. The V end was cut by 3 bases, the J end by 2 bases, with 18 bases between. The CDR3 has 17 residues. Germline CDR1 SGHNT, CDR2 YYREEE (reference sequence). The data derive from a study of cytomegalovirus exposure and HLA in healthy donors. The PCR was carried out with 60 Vbeta primers and 13 Jbeta primers. The data were produced by immunoSEQ multiplex PCR, yet TCRdb's version contains in-frame clones alone and is incomplete. The sample has about 110,000 clones. The V and J genes are TRBV5-4 and TRBJ1-3; D might be TRBD1 (5 bases). Source material: PBMCs. The sequence was collected from a man aged 30 to 39 in good health and CMV-seronegative. CDR3 residues: CASSSSAGGSPGNTIYF. The CDR3 nucleotides read TGTGCCAGCAGCTCTTCAGCGGGGGGGAGCCCTGGAAACACCATATATTTT.